The sequence of this TCR beta chain was determined in a study of response to subunit inactivated influenza vaccine. CDR1 is DFQATT, CDR2 SNEGSKA, per germline (reference sequence). The CDR3 totals 16 residues. Trimming shortened V by 3 bases and J by 3 bases, and 19 bases separated the two germline ends. One entry per CDR3 protein, called by TCRdb with MiXCR from the RT-PCR reads. The sample includes about 180,000 distinct CDR3 sequences, around 9% of them seen just once. Turning to this clonotype: Its target is not known.

Study-level points and caveats: Every seasonal influenza vaccination brings in few new T cells, the authors suggested.

Sequencing used non-naive T cells sorted from PBMCs, obtained on the day of vaccination. The genes are TRBV20-1 and TRBJ2-3; D could derive from TRBD1 or TRBD2 (5 bases each). The source is a man over 45 who received an inactivated influenza vaccine. CDR3 sequence: CSARPLGADITDTQYF. CDR3 nucleotide sequence: TGCAGTGCTAGGCCCCTAGGAGCGGACATAACAGATACGCAGTATTTT.